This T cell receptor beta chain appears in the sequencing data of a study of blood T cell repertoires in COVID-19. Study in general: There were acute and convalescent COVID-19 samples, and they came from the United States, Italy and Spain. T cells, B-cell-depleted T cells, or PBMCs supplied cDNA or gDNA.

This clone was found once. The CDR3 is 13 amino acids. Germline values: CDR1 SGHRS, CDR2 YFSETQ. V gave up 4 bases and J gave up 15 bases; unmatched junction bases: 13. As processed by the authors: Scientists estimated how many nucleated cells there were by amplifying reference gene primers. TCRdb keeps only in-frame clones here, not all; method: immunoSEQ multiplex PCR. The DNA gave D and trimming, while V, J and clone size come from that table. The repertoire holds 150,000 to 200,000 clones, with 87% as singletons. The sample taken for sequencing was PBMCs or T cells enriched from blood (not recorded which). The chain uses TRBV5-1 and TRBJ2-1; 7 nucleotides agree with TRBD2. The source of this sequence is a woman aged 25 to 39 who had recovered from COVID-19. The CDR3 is CASSEEAGFSVFF. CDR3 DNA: TGCGCCAGCAGCGAAGAAGCGGGGTTTTCCGTGTTCTTC.